This TCR beta chain stems from a study of graft-versus-host responses after intestinal transplantation. Study outcomes and limitations: The highest levels of circulating GvH clones went along with early declines in HvG clones after transplant.

Repertoires were generated with immunoSEQ multiplex PCR, while TCRdb's copy carries only in-frame clones and drops some. The sample yields 15,000 to 20,000 clones, around 82% seen once. As to this clone: Antigen: not known.

Processed graft tissue released its intraepithelial and lamina propria lymphocytes. Trimming pared 10 bases from V and 2 bases from J, leaving 13 bases between. The CDR3 length is 13 residues. Germline V gene sequence: CDR1 SNHLY, CDR2 FYNNEI. This material consisted of ileum tissue, taken 17 days after transplant. The V and J genes are TRBV2 and TRBJ2-3; tentatively, D is TRBD1 or TRBD2 (7 bases each). The receptor was isolated from a human patient who received an intestinal transplant, so some T cells may come from the graft donor. CDR3 protein: CATRGGTTDTQYF. The DNA of the CDR3 is TGTGCCACCAGGGGGGGGACCACAGATACGCAGTATTTT.